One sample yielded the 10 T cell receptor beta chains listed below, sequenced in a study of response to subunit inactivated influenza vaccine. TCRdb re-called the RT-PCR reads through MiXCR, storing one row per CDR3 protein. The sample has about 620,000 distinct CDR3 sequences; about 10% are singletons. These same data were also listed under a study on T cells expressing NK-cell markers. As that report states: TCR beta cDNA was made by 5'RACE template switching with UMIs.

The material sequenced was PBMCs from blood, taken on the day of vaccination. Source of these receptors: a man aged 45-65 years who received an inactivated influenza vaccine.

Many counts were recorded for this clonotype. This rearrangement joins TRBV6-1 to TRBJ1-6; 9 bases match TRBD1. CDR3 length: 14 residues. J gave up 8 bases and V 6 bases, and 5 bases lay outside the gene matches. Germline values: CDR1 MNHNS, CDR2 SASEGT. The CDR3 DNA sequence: TGTGCCAGCAGAGAGGGACAGGGAGATTCACCCCTCCACTTT. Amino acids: CASREGQGDSPLHF.

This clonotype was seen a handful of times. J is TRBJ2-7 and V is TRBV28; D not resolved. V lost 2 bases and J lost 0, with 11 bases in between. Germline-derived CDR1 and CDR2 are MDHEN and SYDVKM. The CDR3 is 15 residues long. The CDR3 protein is CASSLITMLSYEQYF. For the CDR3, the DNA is TGTGCCAGCAGTTTAATAACAATGCTCTCCTACGAGCAGTACTTC. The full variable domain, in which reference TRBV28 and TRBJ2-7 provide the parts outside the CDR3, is DVKVTQSSRYLVKRTGEKVFLECVQDMDHENMFWYRQDPGLGLRLIYFSYDVKMKEKGDIPEGYSVSREKKERFSLILESASTNQTSMYLCASSLITMLSYEQYFGPGTRLTVT.

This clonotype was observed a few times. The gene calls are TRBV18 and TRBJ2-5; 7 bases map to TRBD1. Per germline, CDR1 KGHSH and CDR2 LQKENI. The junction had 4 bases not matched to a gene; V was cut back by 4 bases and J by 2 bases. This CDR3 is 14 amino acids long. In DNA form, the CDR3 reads TGTGCCAGCTCACAGGGGGCAACTCAAGAGACCCAGTACTTC. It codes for CASSQGATQETQYF.

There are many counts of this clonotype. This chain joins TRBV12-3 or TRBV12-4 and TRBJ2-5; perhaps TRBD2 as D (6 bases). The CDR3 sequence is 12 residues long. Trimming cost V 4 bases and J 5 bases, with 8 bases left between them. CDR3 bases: TGTGCCAGCAGTTCTGCGGGGGAGACCCAGTACTTC. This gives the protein CASSSAGETQYF.

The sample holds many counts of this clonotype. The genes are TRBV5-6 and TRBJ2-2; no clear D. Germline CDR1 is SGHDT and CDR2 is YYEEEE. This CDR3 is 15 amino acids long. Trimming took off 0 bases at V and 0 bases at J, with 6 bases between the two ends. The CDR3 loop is CASSLGPTNTGELFF. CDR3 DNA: TGTGCCAGCAGCTTGGGGCCGACGAACACCGGGGAGCTGTTTTTT.

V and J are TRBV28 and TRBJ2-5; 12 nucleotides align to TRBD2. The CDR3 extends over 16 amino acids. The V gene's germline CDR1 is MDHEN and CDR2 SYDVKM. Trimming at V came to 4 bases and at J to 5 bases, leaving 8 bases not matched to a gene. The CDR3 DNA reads TGTGCCAGCAGTTCCGAGACTAGCGGGAGTCTGGAGACCCAGTACTTC. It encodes CASSSETSGSLETQYF.

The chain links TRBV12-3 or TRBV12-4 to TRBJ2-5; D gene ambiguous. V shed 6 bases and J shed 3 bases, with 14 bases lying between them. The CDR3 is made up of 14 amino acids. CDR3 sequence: CASSPATFEETQYF. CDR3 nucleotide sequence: TGTGCCAGCAGCCCCGCAACCTTTGAAGAGACCCAGTACTTC.

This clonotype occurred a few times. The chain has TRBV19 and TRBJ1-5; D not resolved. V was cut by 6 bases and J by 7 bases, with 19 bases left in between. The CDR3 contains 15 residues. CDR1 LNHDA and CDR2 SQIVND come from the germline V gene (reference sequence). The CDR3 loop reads CASRGNGRVGQPQHF. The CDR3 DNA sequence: TGTGCCAGTAGGGGGAATGGGAGGGTTGGACAGCCCCAGCATTTT.

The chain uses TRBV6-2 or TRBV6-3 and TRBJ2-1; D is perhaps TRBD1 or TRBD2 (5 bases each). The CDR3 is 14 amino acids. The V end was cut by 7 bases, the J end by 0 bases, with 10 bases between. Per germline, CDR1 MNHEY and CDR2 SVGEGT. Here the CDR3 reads CASMGVSSYNEQFF. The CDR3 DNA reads TGTGCCAGCATGGGGGTAAGCTCCTACAATGAGCAGTTCTTC.

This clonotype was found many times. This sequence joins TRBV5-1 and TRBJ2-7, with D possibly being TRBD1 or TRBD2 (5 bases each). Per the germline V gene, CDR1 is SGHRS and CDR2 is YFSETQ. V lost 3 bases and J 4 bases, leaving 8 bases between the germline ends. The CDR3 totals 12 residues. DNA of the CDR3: TGCGCCAGCAGCTGGGGACGGTACGAGCAGTACTTC. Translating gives CASSWGRYEQYF.